This is a list of T cell receptor beta chains from one sample in a study of tumor-infiltrating lymphocytes in primary liver carcinoma. Using its own MiXCR run on the multiplex PCR reads, TCRdb lists one record per CDR3 protein. The sample yields 150,000 to 200,000 distinct CDR3 sequences, approximately 86% seen once. Material: tumor tissue from primary liver carcinoma. All receptors derive from a man aged 40-49 years with primary liver carcinoma and hepatitis B virus infection. Each CDR3 is given with its conserved first and last residue. A D gene is named only where the DNA matches it firmly. Clone size is not always given. Where it is, it says once, few, many or a class for expanded clones.

J gene	clone size	V gene	D gene	CDR3 DNA	CDR3 protein
TRBJ1-6	many	TRBV25-1	-	TGTGCCAGCAGTGAATTCTTTAGTTCACCCCTCCACTTT	CASSEFFSSPLHF
TRBJ2-3	-	TRBV11-3	TRBD2	TGTGCCAGAAGCTTTAGCGGGAGGCGGACAGATATGAAGTATTTT	CARSFSGRRTDMKYF
TRBJ2-2	-	TRBV29-1	TRBD2	TGCAGCGTTGAACCCGGGACTAGCGGGATAATCGGGGAGCTGTTTTTT	CSVEPGTSGIIGELFF
TRBJ2-1	-	TRBV6-6	TRBD2	TGTGCCAGCAGTCCGACCACAGCGGGATGCGGCAATGAGCATTTCTTC	CASSPTTAGCGNEHFF
TRBJ2-1	-	TRBV4-1	TRBD2	TGCGCTAGCAGCCAAGGATATGCGGGAGTGGAGTTTTTC	CASSQGYAGVEFF
TRBJ1-5	few	TRBV6-1	TRBD1	TGTGCCAGTAGTGAAAAAGGGCAGGGGGAGTATCAGCCCCAGCATTTT	CASSEKGQGEYQPQHF
TRBJ2-3	many	TRBV28	-	TGTGCCAGCACCCCCCCGGCGGTCCACACAGATACGCAGTATTTT	CASTPPAVHTDTQYF
TRBJ2-2	few	TRBV5-6	-	TGTGCCAGCAGCAAGACCGCTCGGGACCTGTTTTTT	CASSKTARDLFF
TRBJ2-6	-	TRBV6-1	-	TGTGCCAGCAGTGAACAGGGTATGGCTAGGGCCAACGTCCCGACTTTC	CASSEQGMARANVPTF
TRBJ1-1	few	TRBV20-1	-	TGCAGTGCTCCGGATATAGGTCGAGCTTTCTTT	CSAPDIGRAFF
TRBJ2-1	-	TRBV5-8	-	TGTGCCAGCAGCTTGGGCTCCATAGGGAATGAGCAGTTATTC	CASSLGSIGNEQLF
TRBJ2-1	-	TRBV6-1	TRBD2	TGTGCCAGCACTCCGGTAGAACGGACTAGCGGAAGCAATAAGCAGTTCTTC	CASTPVERTSGSNKQFF
TRBJ2-3	-	TRBV6-1	-	TGTGCCAACAATATCGACAGCACAGATACGCAGTATTTT	CANNIDSTDTQYF
TRBJ2-2	few	TRBV11-3	-	TGTGCCAGCAGCTTAAACGCGAATACTTGGGAGCTGTTTTTT	CASSLNANTWELFF
TRBJ1-1	-	TRBV29-1	-	TGCAGCATTGCCCCGGGATGGGGAATGAACACTGAGACTTTCTTT	CSIAPGWGMNTETFF